This record concerns one T cell receptor (beta chain) sequence. The sample comes from a study of monozygotic twins with inflammatory bowel disease. TCRdb processed the 5' RACE reads again and assigns one entry to each CDR3 protein, with no DNA. The sample's table shows around 380,000 distinct CDR3 sequences. The CDR3 sequence is 11 residues long. The germline V gene has CDR1 ENHRY and CDR2 SYGVKD. The receptor was derived from a human donor with ulcerative colitis or Crohn's disease, or a healthy co-twin of an affected twin (not recorded which). Sequenced: blood. The rearrangement joins TRBV10-3 to TRBJ2-7. CDR3 loop: CAISEGVAQYF.